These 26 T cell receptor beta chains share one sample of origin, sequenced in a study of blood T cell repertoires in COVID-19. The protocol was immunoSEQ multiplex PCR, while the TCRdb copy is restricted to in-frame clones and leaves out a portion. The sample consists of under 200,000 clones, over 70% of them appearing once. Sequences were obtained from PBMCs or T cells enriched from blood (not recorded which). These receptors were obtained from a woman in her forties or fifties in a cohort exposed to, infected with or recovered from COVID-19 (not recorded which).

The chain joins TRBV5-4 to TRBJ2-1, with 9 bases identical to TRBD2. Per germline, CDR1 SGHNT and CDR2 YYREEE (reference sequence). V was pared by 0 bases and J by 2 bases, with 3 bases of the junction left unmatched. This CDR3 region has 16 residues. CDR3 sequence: CASSLGRGGPYNEQFF. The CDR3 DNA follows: TGTGCCAGCAGCTTGGGGCGGGGGGGCCCCTACAATGAGCAGTTCTTC.

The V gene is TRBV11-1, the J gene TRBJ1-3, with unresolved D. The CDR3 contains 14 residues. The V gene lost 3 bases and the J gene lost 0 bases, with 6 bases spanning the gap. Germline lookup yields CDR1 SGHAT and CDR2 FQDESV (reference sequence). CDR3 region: CASSLGDSGNTIYF. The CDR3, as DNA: TGTGCCAGCAGCTTGGGAGACTCTGGAAACACCATATATTTT.

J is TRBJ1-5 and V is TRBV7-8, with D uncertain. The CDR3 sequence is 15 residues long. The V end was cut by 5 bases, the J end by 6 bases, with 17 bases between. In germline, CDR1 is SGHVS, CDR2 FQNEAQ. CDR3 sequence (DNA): TGTGCCAGCAGCAAAGAAGATCTTAACAGTCAGCCCCAGCATTTT. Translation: CASSKEDLNSQPQHF.

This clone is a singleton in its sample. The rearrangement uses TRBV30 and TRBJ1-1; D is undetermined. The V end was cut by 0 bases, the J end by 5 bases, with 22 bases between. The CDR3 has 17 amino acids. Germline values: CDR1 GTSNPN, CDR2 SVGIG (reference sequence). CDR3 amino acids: CAWSVGRTTVGGTEAFF. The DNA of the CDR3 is TGTGCCTGGAGTGTGGGGAGGACGACTGTGGGCGGAACTGAAGCTTTCTTT. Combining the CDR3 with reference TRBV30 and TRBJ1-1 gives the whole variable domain SQTIHQWPATLVQPVGSPLSLECTVEGTSNPNLYWYRQAAGRGLQLLFYSVGIGQISSEVPQNLSASRPQDRQFILSSKKLLLSDSGFYLCAWSVGRTTVGGTEAFFGQGTRLTVV.

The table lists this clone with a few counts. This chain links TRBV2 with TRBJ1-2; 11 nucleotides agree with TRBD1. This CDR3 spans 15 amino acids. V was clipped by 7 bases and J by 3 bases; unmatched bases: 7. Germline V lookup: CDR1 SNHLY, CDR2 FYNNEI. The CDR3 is CASTPGTGGYYGYTF. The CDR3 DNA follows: TGTGCCAGCACCCCCGGGACAGGGGGTTACTATGGCTACACCTTC.

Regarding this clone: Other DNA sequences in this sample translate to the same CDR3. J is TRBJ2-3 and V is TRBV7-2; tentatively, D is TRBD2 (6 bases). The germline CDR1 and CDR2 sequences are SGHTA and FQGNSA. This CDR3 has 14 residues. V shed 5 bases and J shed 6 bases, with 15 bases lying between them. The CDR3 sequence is CASSPSAGTDTQYF. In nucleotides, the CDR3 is TGTGCCAGCAGCCCCTCGGCGGGGACTGATACGCAGTATTTT.

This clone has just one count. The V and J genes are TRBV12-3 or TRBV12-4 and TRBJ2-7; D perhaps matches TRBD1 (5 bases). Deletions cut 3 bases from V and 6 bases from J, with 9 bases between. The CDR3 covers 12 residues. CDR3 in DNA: TGTGCCAGCAGTTTTACCAGGGTCGAGCAGTACTTC. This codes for CASSFTRVEQYF.

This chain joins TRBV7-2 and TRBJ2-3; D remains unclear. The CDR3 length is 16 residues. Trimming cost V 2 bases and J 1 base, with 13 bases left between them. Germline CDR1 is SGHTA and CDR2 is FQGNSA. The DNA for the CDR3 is TGTGCCAGCAGCTTACCGGGTTCTTTTCGCACAGATACGCAGTATTTT. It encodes CASSLPGSFRTDTQYF.

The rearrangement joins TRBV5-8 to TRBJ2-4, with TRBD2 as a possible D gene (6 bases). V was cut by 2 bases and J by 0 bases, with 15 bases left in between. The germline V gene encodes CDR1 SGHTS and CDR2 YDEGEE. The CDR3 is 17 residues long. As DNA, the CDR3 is TGTGCCAGCAGCTTCGGAAGTAGGAGGGTAGCCAAAAACATTCAGTACTTC. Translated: CASSFGSRRVAKNIQYF. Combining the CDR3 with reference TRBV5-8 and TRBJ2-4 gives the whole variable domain EAGVTQSPTHLIKTRGQQATLRCSPISGHTSVYWYQQALGLGLQFLLWYDEGEERNRGNFPPRFSGRQFPNYSSELNVNALELEDSALYLCASSFGSRRVAKNIQYFGAGTRLSVL.

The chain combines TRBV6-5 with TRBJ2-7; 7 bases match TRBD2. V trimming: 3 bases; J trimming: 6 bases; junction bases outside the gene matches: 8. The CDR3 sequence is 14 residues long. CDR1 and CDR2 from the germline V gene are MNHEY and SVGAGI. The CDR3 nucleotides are TGTGCCAGCAGTTATCGGGCGGGAGTCGGCGAGCAGTACTTC. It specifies CASSYRAGVGEQYF.

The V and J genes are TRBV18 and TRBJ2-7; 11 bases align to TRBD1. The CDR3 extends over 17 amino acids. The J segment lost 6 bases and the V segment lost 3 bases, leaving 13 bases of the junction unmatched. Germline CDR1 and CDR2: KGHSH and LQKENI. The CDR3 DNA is TGTGCCAGCTCACCTTCCTCCGGGACAGGGGGGTATGCCGAGCAGTACTTC. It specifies CASSPSSGTGGYAEQYF.

CDR3 sequence: CASSPPGEGKVTEAFF. CDR3 nucleotide sequence: TGTGCCAGCTCACCACCAGGGGAGGGAAAGGTCACTGAAGCTTTCTTT. The V call is TRBV18, the J call TRBJ1-1; weak D call: TRBD1 (5 bases). Germline V CDR1 and CDR2: KGHSH, LQKENI. The CDR3 has 16 amino acids. V lost 0 bases and J 4 bases, leaving 15 bases between the germline ends.

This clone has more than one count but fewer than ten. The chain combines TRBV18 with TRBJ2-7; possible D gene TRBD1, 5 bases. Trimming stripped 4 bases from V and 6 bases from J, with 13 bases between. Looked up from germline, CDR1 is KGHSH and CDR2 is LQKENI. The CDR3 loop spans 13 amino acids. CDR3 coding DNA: TGTGCCAGCTCACAGGGGCCGGATGGCGAGCAGTACTTC. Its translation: CASSQGPDGEQYF.

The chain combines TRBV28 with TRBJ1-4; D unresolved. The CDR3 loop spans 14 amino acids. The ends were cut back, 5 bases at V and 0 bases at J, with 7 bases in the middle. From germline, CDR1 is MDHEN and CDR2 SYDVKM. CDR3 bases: TGTGCCAGCAGTAAACAAGCAACTAATGAAAAACTGTTTTTT. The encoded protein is CASSKQATNEKLFF.

In nucleotides, the CDR3 is TGTGCCAGCAGCCACACGCAAGAGACCCAGTACTTC. Its translation: CASSHTQETQYF. The rearrangement links TRBV7-9 to TRBJ2-5, with D unresolved. This CDR3 has 12 residues. The germline CDR1 and CDR2 sequences are SEHNR and FQNEAQ (reference sequence). The V gene lost 5 bases and the J gene lost 2 bases, with 6 bases spanning the gap.

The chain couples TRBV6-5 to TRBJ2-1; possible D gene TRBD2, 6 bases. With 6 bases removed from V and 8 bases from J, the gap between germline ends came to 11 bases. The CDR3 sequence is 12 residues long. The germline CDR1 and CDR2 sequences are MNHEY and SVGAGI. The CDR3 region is CASRRGPDEQFF. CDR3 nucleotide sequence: TGTGCCAGCAGGCGGGGACCAGATGAGCAGTTCTTC.

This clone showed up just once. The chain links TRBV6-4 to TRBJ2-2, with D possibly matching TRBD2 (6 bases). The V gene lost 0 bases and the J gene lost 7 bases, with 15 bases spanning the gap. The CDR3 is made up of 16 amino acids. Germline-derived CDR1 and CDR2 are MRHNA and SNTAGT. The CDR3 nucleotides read TGTGCCAGCAGTGACTCCCCCCGGGGGAGTTTCGGGGAGCTGTTTTTT. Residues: CASSDSPRGSFGELFF.

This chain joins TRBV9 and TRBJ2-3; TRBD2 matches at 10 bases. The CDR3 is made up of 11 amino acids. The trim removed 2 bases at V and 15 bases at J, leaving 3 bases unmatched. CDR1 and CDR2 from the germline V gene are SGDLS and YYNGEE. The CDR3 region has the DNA TGTGCCAGCAGCGTGGGACTAGCGCTTTATTTT. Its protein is CASSVGLALYF.

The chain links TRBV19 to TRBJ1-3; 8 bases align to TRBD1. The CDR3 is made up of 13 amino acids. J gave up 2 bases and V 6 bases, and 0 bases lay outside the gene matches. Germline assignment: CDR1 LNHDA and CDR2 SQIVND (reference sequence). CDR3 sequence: CASRTGAGNTIYF. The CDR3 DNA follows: TGTGCCAGTAGGACAGGGGCTGGAAACACCATATATTTT.

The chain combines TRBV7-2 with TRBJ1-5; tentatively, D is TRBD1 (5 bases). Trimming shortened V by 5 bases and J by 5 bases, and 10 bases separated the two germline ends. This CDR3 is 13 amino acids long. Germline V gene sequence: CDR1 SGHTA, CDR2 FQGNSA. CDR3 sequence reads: CASSLGGYQPQHF. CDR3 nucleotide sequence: TGTGCCAGCAGCCTCGGGGGATATCAGCCCCAGCATTTT.

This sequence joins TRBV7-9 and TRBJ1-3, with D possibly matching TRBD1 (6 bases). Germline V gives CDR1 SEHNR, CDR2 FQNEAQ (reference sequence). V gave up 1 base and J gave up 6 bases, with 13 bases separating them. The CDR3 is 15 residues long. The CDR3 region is CASSLGGTMKNTIYF. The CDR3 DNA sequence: TGTGCCAGCAGCTTAGGAGGGACAATGAAAAACACCATATATTTT.

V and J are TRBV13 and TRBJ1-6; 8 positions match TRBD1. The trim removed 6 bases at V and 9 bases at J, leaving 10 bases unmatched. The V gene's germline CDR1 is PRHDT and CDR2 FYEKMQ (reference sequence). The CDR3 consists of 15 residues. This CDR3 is CASSFSGGAGSPLHF. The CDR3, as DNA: TGTGCCAGCAGTTTCTCAGGGGGCGCAGGTTCACCCCTCCACTTT.

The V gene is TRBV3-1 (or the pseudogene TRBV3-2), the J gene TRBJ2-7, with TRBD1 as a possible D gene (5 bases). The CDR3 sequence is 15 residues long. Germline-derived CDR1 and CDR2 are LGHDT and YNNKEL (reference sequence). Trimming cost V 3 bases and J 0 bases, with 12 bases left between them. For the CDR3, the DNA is TGTGCCAGCAGCCAGGGGCCTCACTCCTCCTACGAGCAGTACTTC. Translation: CASSQGPHSSYEQYF.

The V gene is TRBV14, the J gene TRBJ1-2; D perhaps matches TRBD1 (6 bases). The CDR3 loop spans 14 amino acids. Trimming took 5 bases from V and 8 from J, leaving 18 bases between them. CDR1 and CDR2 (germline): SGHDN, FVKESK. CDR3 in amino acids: CASSKRTDLRGYTF. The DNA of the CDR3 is TGTGCCAGCAGCAAAAGGACAGATCTAAGAGGCTACACCTTC. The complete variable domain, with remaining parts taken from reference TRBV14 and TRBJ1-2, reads EAGVTQFPSHSVIEKGQTVTLRCDPISGHDNLYWYRRVMGKEIKFLLHFVKESKQDESGMPNNRFLAERTGGTYSTLKVQPAELEDSGVYFCASSKRTDLRGYTFGSGTRLTVV.

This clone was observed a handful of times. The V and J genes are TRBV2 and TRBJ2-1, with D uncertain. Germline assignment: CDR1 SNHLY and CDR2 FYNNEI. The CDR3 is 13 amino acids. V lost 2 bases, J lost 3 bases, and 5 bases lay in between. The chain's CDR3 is CASSENSYNEQFF. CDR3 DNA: TGTGCCAGCAGTGAAAACAGCTACAATGAGCAGTTCTTC.

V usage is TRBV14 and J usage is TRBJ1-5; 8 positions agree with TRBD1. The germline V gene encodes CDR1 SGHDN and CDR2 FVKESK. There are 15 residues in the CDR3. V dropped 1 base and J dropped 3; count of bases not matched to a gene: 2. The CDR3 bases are TGTGCCAGCAGCCAAGGGGACAGGCTCAATCAGCCCCAGCATTTT. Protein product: CASSQGDRLNQPQHF.